The following is a T cell receptor (beta chain) sequence with its context. Its antigen is not identified. This sample is part of a study of OX40 agonist ivuxolimab in advanced cancers. Study findings and constraints: With doses of 0.1 to 3.0 mg/kg, CD4+ and CD8+ blood T cells had undergone clonal expansion by week 6. Some nonresponders likewise displayed low normalized T-cell clonal expansion.

The CDR3 contains 15 residues. V lost 2 bases and J lost 4; bases outside the gene matches: 6. Germline lookup yields CDR1 SGHRS and CDR2 YFSETQ. Autoimmune disease history or systemic immunosuppression was exclusionary. Blood got drawn at baseline, again on cycle 4 day 1, and then on cycle 7 day 1. Assay: immunoSEQ multiplex PCR; the TCRdb copy retains only in-frame clones and omits some. Here the sample spans about 91,000 clones, 86% being singletons. The sample here was CD4+ or CD8+ T cells sorted from blood, taken in a trial of the OX40 agonist ivuxolimab. This chain connects TRBV5-1 to TRBJ1-1; 9 bases are a match to TRBD1. The sequence was collected from an adult with an advanced solid tumor such as melanoma, head and neck, liver or kidney cancer. CDR3 sequence reads: CASSFTGQGTTEAFF. In nucleotides, the CDR3 is TGCGCCAGCAGCTTTACCGGACAGGGGACCACTGAAGCTTTCTTT.